The 27 T cell receptor beta chains reported below all come from one sample, sequenced in a study of T cell repertoires in cytomegalovirus infection (dated by TCRdb to the late 2010s). TCRdb names Illumina HiSeq 1500 as the instrument used. TCRdb reworked the public reads: Q25 trimming with fastp, MiXCR clone assembly, productive beta chains retained. Rows are combined by CDR3 protein, so each entry shows the most common genes and DNA. A total of approximately 490,000 distinct CDR3 sequences appear in this sample, 11% of them only once. The ten largest clones add up to 10% of the sample. Specimen: PBMCs. Receptors were obtained from a human donor in good health (CMV status not recorded). Some clones in this sample may be carry-over from other donors' samples.

This clonotype was seen at least ten times. Germline and junction disagree at one end, which may indicate a read error. This chain's CDR3 is CASSDGQGEAF. CDR3 sequence (DNA): TGTGCCAGCAGTGATGGGCAGGGAGAGGCCTTC. V usage is TRBV2 and J usage is TRBJ1-2; a possible D gene is TRBD1 (5 bases). The CDR3 runs to 11 residues. Germline loops: CDR1 SNHLY, CDR2 FYNNEI.

This clonotype has a handful of counts. V usage is TRBV19 and J usage is TRBJ1-5, with D perhaps matching TRBD1 (5 bases). There are 13 residues in the CDR3. Trimming stripped 4 bases from V and 4 bases from J, with 8 bases between. CDR1 and CDR2 (germline): LNHDA, SQIVND (reference sequence). Here the CDR3 DNA reads TGTGCCAGTAGTAAACGACAGAATCAGCCCCAGCATTTT. Translated: CASSKRQNQPQHF. Full variable domain (rest looked up from reference TRBV19 and TRBJ1-5): DGGITQSPKYLFRKEGQNVTLSCEQNLNHDAMYWYRQDPGQGLRLIYYSQIVNDFQKGDIAEGYSVSREKKESFPLTVTSAQKNPTAFYLCASSKRQNQPQHFGDGTRLSIL.

V is TRBV29-1 and J is TRBJ2-7, with 10 bases identical to TRBD2. The CDR3 sequence is 15 residues long. CDR1 and CDR2 (germline): SQVTM, ANQGSEA. The J segment lost 2 bases and the V segment lost 3 bases, leaving 7 bases of the junction unmatched. The CDR3 nucleotides are TGCAGCGTTGACCCCGGGACTAGCGACACCTACGAGCAGTACTTC. It encodes CSVDPGTSDTYEQYF.

This clonotype was observed a handful of times. CDR3 bases: TGTGCCAGCAGCGTCGGACTGTCCTACGAGCAGTACTTC. Amino acids: CASSVGLSYEQYF. This chain uses TRBV12-3 or TRBV12-4 with TRBJ2-7, with D possibly matching TRBD2 (5 bases). The CDR3 is 13 residues long. The ends were cut back, 6 bases at V and 1 base at J, with 10 bases in the middle.

A remark on this clonotype: This may stem from a read error, because a much larger clone lies one nucleotide away. Since no conserved phenylalanine or tryptophan closes the CDR3, a read error is the likely cause. The chain is built from TRBV20-1 and TRBJ2-3; no reliable D call. Deletions cut 1 base from V and 2 bases from J, with 16 bases between. Germline loops: CDR1 DFQATT, CDR2 SNEGSKA (reference sequence). The CDR3 spans 16 residues. The chain's CDR3 is CSARGGRPQDTDTQYL. CDR3 DNA: TGCAGTGCTAGAGGGGGTCGACCCCAGGACACAGATACGCAGTATTTA.

A word on this clonotype: Possible read error: a much larger clone is one base away. The chain joins TRBV12-3 or TRBV12-4 to TRBJ1-1, with D unclear. The CDR3 spans 14 residues. The V and J ends lost 10 bases and 2 bases respectively, with 17 bases between them. CDR3 sequence (DNA): TGTGCCAACAGCATGCAGACCACTAACACTGAAGCTTTCTTT. Its protein product is CANSMQTTNTEAFF.

This clonotype was counted many times. V gene TRBV12-3 or TRBV12-4 combines with J gene TRBJ1-5; 7 bases match TRBD1. The CDR3 is 15 residues long. V shed 10 bases, J shed 0 bases, and the junction held 9 bases outside the gene matches. The CDR3 DNA reads as TGTGCCACCCGACAGGGAAAGTTTAGCAATCAGCCCCAGCATTTT. Translated, it gives CATRQGKFSNQPQHF.

There are many counts of this clonotype. One junction end disagrees with the germline gene, perhaps due to a read error. The chain carries TRBV2 and TRBJ2-7; D may be TRBD1 or TRBD2 (5 bases each). The CDR3 totals 10 residues. The V gene's germline CDR1 is SNHLY and CDR2 FYNNEI. CDR3 protein: CASRGPEEYF. For the CDR3, the DNA is TGTGCCAGCAGGGGACCCGAGGAGTACTTC.

This clonotype was seen repeatedly, ten times or more. The chain joins TRBV6-1 to TRBJ1-5, with TRBD1 matching 8 bases. V was clipped by 5 bases and J by 7 bases; unmatched bases: 4. The CDR3 sequence is 13 residues long. Germline V gene lookup returns CDR1 MNHNS and CDR2 SASEGT. The CDR3 nucleotides are TGTGCCAGCAGTCCAGGGGGCGGGCAGCCCCAGCATTTT. The encoded protein is CASSPGGGQPQHF.

This clonotype was detected only a few times. The chain employs TRBV4-2 and TRBJ2-5; D perhaps matches TRBD2 (6 bases). The V end lost 3 bases, the J end lost 2 bases, and 13 bases lay between the germline ends. CDR1 is LGHNA, CDR2 YNFKEQ, per germline. The CDR3 contains 15 residues. The CDR3 region has the DNA TGTGCCAGCAGCCACGATAGACTAGGGCAAGAGACCCAGTACTTC. It specifies CASSHDRLGQETQYF.

This clonotype showed up many times. CDR3 loop: CATYTGTASNEQYF. The CDR3 nucleotides are TGTGCCACCTACACAGGGACAGCGTCCAACGAGCAGTACTTC. This chain uses TRBV6-2 or TRBV6-3 with TRBJ2-7, with TRBD1 matching 7 bases. Looked up from germline, CDR1 is MNHEY and CDR2 is SVGEGT. With 10 bases clipped from V and 5 bases from J, the junction kept 14 bases outside the gene matches. The CDR3 length is 14 residues.

At least ten counts were recorded for this clonotype. V is TRBV20-1 and J is TRBJ1-1, with unresolved D. Germline-derived CDR1 and CDR2 are DFQATT and SNEGSKA (reference sequence). The CDR3 totals 14 residues. Deletions cut 0 bases from V and 7 bases from J, with 15 bases between. The CDR3 loop is CSARDGVGVNEAFF. The CDR3 DNA reads as TGCAGTGCTAGAGATGGGGTCGGGGTCAATGAAGCTTTCTTT.

This clonotype was recorded a few times. The gene calls are TRBV20-1 and TRBJ1-2, with a possible D match to TRBD1 (6 bases). In germline, CDR1 is DFQATT, CDR2 SNEGSKA (reference sequence). The CDR3 spans 14 residues. V was shortened by 4 bases and J by 4 bases, with 16 bases between the two germline ends. Here the CDR3 DNA reads TGCAGTGCTACCCGCTCTGGGACAACCTATGGCTACACCTTC. It yields the protein CSATRSGTTYGYTF.

By sample share, this clonotype is medium-sized. The V and J genes are TRBV7-9 and TRBJ1-1; D remains unclear. V was trimmed by 4 bases and J by 7 bases, leaving 7 bases between them. Germline CDR1 reads SEHNR; CDR2 reads FQNEAQ (reference sequence). The CDR3 is 11 amino acids. CDR3 nucleotide sequence: TGTGCCAGCAGCTCAAGTATTGAAGCTTTCTTT. Translation: CASSSSIEAFF.

This clonotype was recorded many times. The CDR3 DNA reads TGTGCCAGCAGCTTAGCGGAGGGCACGAACACTGAAGCTTTCTTT. Translating it yields CASSLAEGTNTEAFF. The chain is built from TRBV7-2 and TRBJ1-1, with D hard to call. This CDR3 is 15 amino acids long. Germline assignment: CDR1 SGHTA and CDR2 FQGNSA. V was trimmed by 0 bases and J by 1 base, leaving 9 bases between them.

This clonotype was seen at least ten times. Here the CDR3 DNA reads TGTGCCAGCAGGCAGAGGGCAATCGCCTACGAGCAGTACTTC. Protein sequence: CASRQRAIAYEQYF. J is TRBJ2-7 and V is TRBV2; weak D call: TRBD2 (5 bases). The germline gives CDR1 SNHLY, CDR2 FYNNEI. This CDR3 has 14 amino acids. V was cut by 6 bases and J by 2 bases, with 14 bases left in between.

The chain carries TRBV3-1 and TRBJ2-2, with 7 bases lining up with TRBD2. There are 15 residues in the CDR3. J lost 5 bases, V lost 6 bases, and 9 bases had no gene match. Germline V CDR1 and CDR2: LGHDT, YNNKEL (reference sequence). The CDR3 DNA sequence: TGTGCCAGCAGATCCGGACTAGGTGGGACCGGGGAGCTGTTTTTT. Its protein is CASRSGLGGTGELFF.

In this sample, this clonotype turned up many times. The chain links TRBV19 to TRBJ1-1; D is perhaps TRBD1 (5 bases). V lost 3 bases, J lost 2 bases, and 10 bases lay in between. Germline loops: CDR1 LNHDA, CDR2 SQIVND (reference sequence). This CDR3 comprises 14 residues. The CDR3 nucleotides are TGTGCCAGTAGTATCCCGGGACGTAACACTGAAGCTTTCTTT. It is translated as CASSIPGRNTEAFF.

The table lists this clonotype with many counts. J is TRBJ2-2 and V is TRBV11-2, with 7 bases lining up with TRBD2. Per the germline V gene, CDR1 is SGHAT and CDR2 is FQNNGV. This CDR3 is built from 16 residues. The junction had 8 bases not matched to a gene; V was cut back by 5 bases and J by 2 bases. CDR3 loop: CASSQTGLLNTGELFF. CDR3 in DNA: TGTGCCAGCAGCCAAACGGGACTACTCAACACCGGGGAGCTGTTTTTT.

The sample holds a few counts of this clonotype. The chain employs TRBV6-1 and TRBJ1-1; D is perhaps TRBD1 (5 bases). V was clipped by 5 bases and J by 7 bases, with 14 bases between them. From germline, CDR1 is MNHNS and CDR2 SASEGT. This CDR3 contains 13 residues. The CDR3 protein is CASSHSHTGEAFF. The CDR3 DNA reads TGTGCCAGCAGTCACTCCCATACAGGTGAAGCTTTCTTT.

This clonotype was seen only a few times. The CDR3 DNA reads as TGCAGCGTTGAGGCCAACAATGGCTACACCTTC. Protein: CSVEANNGYTF. The chain has TRBV29-1 and TRBJ1-2; D gene uncertain. Germline V gene lookup returns CDR1 SQVTM and CDR2 ANQGSEA. The CDR3 is 11 amino acids. Trimming cost V 3 bases and J 6 bases, with 8 bases left between them.

The chain couples TRBV9 to TRBJ1-6; the D is unclear. Deletions cut 6 bases from V and 9 bases from J, with 10 bases between. The germline CDR1 and CDR2 sequences are SGDLS and YYNGEE. This CDR3 has 12 amino acids. The CDR3 loop is CASMGSGSPLHF. For the CDR3, the DNA is TGTGCCAGCATGGGTTCGGGTTCACCCCTCCACTTT.

This clonotype was counted ten times or more. The V and J genes are TRBV4-1 and TRBJ2-1, with 9 positions matching TRBD2. Germline CDR1 and CDR2: MGHRA and YSYEKL. This CDR3 is built from 15 residues. After removal of 3 bases from V and 3 bases from J, the junction contained 3 bases not matched to a gene. CDR3 coding DNA: TGCGCCAGCAGCCACTCTAGCGGGAACTACAATGAGCAGTTCTTC. As protein: CASSHSSGNYNEQFF.

This clonotype has a handful of counts. This chain links TRBV7-9 with TRBJ2-1, with 7 bases matching TRBD1. The CDR3 is 16 amino acids. Trimming at V came to 4 bases and at J to 0 bases, leaving 6 bases not matched to a gene. Germline values: CDR1 SEHNR, CDR2 FQNEAQ (reference sequence). CDR3 nucleotide sequence: TGTGCCAGCAGCTCTCGACAGGGAATCTCCTACAATGAGCAGTTCTTC. Translating gives CASSSRQGISYNEQFF.

This clonotype was recorded at least ten times. CDR3 sequence (DNA): TGTGCCAGCAGCATCCTCGGGACGGATAATTCACCCCTCCACTTT. It yields the protein CASSILGTDNSPLHF. This rearrangement joins TRBV11-2 to TRBJ1-6, with D tentatively TRBD1 (5 bases). The CDR3 length is 15 residues. Trimming removed 5 bases from V and 5 bases from J, with 13 bases in between. The germline V gene has CDR1 SGHAT and CDR2 FQNNGV.

This clonotype was observed at least ten times. J is TRBJ2-2 and V is TRBV7-2; D remains ambiguous. This CDR3 comprises 15 residues. The V gene lost 0 bases and the J gene lost 2 bases, with 7 bases spanning the gap. Germline-derived CDR1 and CDR2 are SGHTA and FQGNSA. In DNA form, the CDR3 reads TGTGCCAGCAGCTTAGCGGATCTCAACACCGGGGAGCTGTTTTTT. This sequence encodes CASSLADLNTGELFF.

Many counts were recorded for this clonotype. The rearrangement links TRBV2 to TRBJ2-1; 7 bases are shared with TRBD1. The germline V gene encodes CDR1 SNHLY and CDR2 FYNNEI. J gave up 5 bases and V 5 bases, and 6 bases lay outside the gene matches. This CDR3 comprises 14 residues. The CDR3 reads CASSPQGWDNEQFF. The CDR3 DNA reads as TGTGCCAGCAGTCCACAGGGGTGGGACAATGAGCAGTTCTTC.